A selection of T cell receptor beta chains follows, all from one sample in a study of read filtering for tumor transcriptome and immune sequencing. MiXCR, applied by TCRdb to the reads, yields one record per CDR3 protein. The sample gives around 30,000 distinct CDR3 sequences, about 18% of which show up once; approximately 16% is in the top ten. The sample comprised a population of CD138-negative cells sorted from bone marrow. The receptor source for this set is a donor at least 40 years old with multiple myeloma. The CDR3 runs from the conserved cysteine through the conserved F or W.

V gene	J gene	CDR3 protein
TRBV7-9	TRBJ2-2	CASSQDIPGELFF
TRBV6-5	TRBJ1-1	CASRILLGGNTEAFF
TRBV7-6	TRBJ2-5	CASSLVGGQETQYF
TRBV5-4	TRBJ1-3	CASSFGGYGNTIYF
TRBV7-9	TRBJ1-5	CSSSSTGTNNQPQHF
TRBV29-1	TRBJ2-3	CSVEELEAGPRTDTQYF
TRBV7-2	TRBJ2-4	CASSLFAGF
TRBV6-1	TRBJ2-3	CASTFGLTGNTDTQYF
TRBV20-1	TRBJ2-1	CSARNYPYNEQFF
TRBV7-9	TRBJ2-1	CASSHVSYNEQFF
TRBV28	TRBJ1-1	CASSPLPVLGAEVFF
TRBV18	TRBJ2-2	CASSPWVEANTGELFF
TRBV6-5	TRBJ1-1	CASCVRGNTEAFF
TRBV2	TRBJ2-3	CASTPGEYTDTQYF
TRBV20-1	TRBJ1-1	CSAPVDRGPEGEAFF
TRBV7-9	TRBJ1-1	CASSLHVSEAFF
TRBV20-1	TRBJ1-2	CSARANYGYTF
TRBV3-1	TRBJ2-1	CASSRDYNEQFF
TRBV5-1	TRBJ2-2	CASSLGATTGELFF
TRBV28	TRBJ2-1	CSSSRRYGNEQFF
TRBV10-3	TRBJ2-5	CAISEPQAGSETQYF
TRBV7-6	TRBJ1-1	CASSLYQGNEAFF
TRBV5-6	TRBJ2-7	CASSLAGTGGSYEQYF
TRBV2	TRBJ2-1	CASRLYNEQFF
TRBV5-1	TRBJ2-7	CASSFPGVYEQYF
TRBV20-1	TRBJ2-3	CSAVQREVGTDTQYF
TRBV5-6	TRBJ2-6	CAISGRRGYGTRANVLTF
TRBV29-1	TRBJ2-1	CSVIQWFDDQFF
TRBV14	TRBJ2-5	CASSHLGSETQYF
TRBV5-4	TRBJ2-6	CATREGLSGANVLTF
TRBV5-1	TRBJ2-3	CASSRTSWSGTDTQYF
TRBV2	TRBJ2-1	CASSVTGQKANEQFF
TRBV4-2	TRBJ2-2	CASRQDRTTGELFF
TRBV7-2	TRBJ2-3	CASSFVGQGTDTQYF
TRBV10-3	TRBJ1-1	CAISESRDEAFF
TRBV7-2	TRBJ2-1	CASSPRVGRNEQFF
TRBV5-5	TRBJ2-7	CASSFILAGSYEQYF
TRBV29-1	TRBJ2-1	CSVEDLAGRNEQFF
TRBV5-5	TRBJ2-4	CASSLGGQVQYF
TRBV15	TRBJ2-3	CAASFRLAAASTDTQYF
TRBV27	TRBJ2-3	CASSWTVPPTDTQYF
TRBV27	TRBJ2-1	CASSPAGGGNEQFF
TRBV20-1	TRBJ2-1	CSALARLFNSEQFF
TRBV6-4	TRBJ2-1	CASSVGTSGINEQFF
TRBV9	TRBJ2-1	CASSLGGSGRARNEQSF
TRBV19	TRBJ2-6	CASSTAISGANVLTF